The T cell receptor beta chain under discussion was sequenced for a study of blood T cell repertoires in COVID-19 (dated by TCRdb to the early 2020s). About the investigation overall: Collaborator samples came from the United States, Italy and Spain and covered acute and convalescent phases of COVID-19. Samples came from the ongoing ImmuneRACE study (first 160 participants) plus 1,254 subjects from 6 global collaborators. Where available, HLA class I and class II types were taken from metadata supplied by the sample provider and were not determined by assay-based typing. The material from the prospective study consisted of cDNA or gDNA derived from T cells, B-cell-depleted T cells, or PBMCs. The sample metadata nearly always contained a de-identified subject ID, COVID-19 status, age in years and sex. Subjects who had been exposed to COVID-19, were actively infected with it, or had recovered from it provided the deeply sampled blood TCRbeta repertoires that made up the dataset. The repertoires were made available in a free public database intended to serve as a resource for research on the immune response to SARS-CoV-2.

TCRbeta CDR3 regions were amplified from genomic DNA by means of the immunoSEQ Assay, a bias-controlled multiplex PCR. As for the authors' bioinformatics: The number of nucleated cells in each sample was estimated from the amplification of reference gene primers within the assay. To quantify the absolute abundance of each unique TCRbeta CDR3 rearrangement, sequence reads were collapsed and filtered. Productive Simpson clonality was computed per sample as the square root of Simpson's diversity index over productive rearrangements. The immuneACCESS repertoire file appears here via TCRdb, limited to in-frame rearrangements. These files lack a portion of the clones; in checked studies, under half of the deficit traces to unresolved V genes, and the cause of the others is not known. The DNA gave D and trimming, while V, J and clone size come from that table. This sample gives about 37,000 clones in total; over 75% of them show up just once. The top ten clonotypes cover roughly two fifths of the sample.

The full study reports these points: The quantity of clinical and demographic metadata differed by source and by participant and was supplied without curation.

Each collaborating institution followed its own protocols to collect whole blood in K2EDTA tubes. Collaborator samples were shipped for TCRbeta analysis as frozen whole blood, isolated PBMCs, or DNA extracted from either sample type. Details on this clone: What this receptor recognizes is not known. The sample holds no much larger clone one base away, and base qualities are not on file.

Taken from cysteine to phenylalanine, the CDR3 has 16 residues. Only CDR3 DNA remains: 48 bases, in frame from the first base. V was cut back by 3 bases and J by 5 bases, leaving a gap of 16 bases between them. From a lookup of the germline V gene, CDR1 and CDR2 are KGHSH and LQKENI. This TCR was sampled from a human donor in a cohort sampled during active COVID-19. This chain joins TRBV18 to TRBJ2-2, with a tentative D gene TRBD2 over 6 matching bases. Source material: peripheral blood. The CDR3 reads CASSPGGSLSTGELFF. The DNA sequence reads TGTGCCAGCTCACCCGGAGGGTCACTCTCTACCGGGGAGCTGTTTTTT.